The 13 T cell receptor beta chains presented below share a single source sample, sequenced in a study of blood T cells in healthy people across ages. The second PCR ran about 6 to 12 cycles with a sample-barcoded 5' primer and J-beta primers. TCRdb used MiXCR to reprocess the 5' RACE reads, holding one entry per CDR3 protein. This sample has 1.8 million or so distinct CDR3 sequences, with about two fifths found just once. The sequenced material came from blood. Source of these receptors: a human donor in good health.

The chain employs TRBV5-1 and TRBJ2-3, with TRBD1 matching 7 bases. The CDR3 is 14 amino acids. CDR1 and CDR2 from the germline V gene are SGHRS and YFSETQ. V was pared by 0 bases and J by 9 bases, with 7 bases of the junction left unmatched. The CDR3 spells CASSLADRKGTQYF. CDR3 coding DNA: TGCGCCAGCAGCTTGGCGGACAGGAAAGGCACGCAGTATTTT. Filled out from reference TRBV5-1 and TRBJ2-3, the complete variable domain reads KAGVTQTPRYLIKTRGQQVTLSCSPISGHRSVSWYQQTPGQGLQFLFEYFSETQRNKGNFPGRFSGRQFSNSRSEMNVSTLELGDSALYLCASSLADRKGTQYFGPGTRLTVL.

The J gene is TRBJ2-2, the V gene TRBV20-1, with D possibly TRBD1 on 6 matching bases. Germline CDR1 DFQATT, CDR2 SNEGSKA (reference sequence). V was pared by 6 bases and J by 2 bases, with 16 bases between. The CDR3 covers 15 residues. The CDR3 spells CSAGGGKTNTGELFF. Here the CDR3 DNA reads TGCAGTGCAGGGGGTGGCAAGACCAACACCGGGGAGCTGTTTTTT.

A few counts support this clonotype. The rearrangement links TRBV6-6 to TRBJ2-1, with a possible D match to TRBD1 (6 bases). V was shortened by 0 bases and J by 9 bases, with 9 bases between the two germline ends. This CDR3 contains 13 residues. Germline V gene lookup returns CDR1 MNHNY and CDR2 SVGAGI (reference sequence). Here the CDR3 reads CASSYSRGGEQFF. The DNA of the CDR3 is TGTGCCAGCAGTTACTCAAGAGGGGGTGAGCAGTTCTTC.

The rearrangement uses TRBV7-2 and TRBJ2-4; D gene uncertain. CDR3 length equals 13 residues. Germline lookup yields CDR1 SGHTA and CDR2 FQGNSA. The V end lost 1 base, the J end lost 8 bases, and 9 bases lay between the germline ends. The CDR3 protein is CASSLGVWDIQYF. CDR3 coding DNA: TGTGCCAGCAGCTTAGGAGTGTGGGACATTCAGTACTTC.

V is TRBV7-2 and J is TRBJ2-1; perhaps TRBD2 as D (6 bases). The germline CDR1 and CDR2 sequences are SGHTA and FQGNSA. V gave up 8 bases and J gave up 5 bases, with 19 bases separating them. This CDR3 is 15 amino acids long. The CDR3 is CASVKMPSEDNEQFF. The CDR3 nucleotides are TGTGCCAGCGTCAAGATGCCTAGCGAGGACAATGAGCAGTTCTTC.

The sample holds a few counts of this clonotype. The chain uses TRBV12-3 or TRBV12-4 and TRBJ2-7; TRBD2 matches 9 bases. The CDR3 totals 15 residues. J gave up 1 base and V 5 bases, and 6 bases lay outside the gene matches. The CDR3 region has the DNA TGTGCCAGCAGTCGGAGCGGGGGGCCGTCCTACGAGCAGTACTTC. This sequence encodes CASSRSGGPSYEQYF.

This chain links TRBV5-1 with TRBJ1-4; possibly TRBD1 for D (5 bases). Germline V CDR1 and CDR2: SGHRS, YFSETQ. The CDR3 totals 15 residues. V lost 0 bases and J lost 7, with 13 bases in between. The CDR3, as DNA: TGCGCCAGCAGCTTGGTGGCGGCGAGGGGTGAAAAACTGTTTTTT. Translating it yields CASSLVAARGEKLFF.

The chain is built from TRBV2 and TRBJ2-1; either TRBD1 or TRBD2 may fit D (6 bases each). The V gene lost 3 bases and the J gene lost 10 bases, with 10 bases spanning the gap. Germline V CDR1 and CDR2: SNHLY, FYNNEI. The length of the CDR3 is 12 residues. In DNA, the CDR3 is TGTGCCAGCAGTGAGATGGGGGGCGAGCAGTTCTTC. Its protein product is CASSEMGGEQFF. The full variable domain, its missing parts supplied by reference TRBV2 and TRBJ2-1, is EPEVTQTPSHQVTQMGQEVILRCVPISNHLYFYWYRQILGQKVEFLVSFYNNEISEKSEIFDDQFSVERPDGSNFTLKIRSTKLEDSAMYFCASSEMGGEQFFGPGTRLTVL.

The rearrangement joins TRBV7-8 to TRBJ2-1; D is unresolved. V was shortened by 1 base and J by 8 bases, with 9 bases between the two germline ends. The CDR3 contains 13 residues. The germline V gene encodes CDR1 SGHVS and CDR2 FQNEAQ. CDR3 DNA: TGTGCCAGCAGCTTAGTTCGGTCTTATGAGCAGTTCTTC. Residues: CASSLVRSYEQFF.

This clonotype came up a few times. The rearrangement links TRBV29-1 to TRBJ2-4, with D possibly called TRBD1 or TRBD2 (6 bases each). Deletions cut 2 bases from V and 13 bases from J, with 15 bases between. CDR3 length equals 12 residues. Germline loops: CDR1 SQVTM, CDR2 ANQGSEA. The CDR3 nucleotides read TGCAGCGTTGAATGGGGGCGGGGAGAGCAGTACTTC. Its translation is CSVEWGRGEQYF.

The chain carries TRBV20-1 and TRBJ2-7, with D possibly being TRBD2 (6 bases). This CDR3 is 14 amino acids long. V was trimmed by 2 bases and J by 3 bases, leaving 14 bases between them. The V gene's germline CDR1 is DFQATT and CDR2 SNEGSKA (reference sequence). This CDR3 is CSARRLGGNYEQYF. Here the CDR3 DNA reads TGCAGTGCTAGAAGACTAGGAGGTAACTACGAGCAGTACTTC.

The CDR3 DNA reads as TGTGCCAGCAGCCAAGAAGGGGTGGGGGCCCGCACAGATACGCAGTATTTT. It translates to CASSQEGVGARTDTQYF. V is TRBV4-2 and J is TRBJ2-3; D is possibly TRBD1 (6 bases). Germline V gene data show CDR1 as LGHNA and CDR2 as YNFKEQ. V lost 0 bases to trimming and J lost 1 base, with 14 bases between them. CDR3 length: 17 amino acids.

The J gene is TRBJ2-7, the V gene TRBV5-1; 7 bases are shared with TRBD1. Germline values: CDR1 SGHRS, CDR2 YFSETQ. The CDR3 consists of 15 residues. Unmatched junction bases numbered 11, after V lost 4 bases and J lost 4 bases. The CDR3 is CASSPSGQINYEQYF. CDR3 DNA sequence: TGCGCCAGCAGCCCCTCGGGACAGATCAATTACGAGCAGTACTTC.